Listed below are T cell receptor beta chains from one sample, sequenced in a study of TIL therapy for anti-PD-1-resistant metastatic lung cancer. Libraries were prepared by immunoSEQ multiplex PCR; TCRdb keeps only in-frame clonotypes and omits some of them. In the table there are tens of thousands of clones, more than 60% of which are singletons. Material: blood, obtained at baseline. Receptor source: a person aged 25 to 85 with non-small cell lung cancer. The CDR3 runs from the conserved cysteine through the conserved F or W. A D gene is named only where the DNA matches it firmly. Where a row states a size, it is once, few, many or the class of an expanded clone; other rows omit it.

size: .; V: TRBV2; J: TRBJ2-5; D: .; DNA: TGTGCCAGCTCCCAAGGACAGAGTGGCGAGACCCAGTACTTC; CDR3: CASSQGQSGETQYF
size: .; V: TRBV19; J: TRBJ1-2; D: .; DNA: TGTGCCAGTAGATCTCTCGGGGGTTATGGCTACACCTTC; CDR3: CASRSLGGYGYTF
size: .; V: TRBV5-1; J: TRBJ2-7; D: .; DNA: TGCGCCAGCAGCTTTCGGGGCGGGAAGTCTTTGGAGCAGTACTTC; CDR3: CASSFRGGKSLEQYF
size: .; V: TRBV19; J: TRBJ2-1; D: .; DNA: TGTGCCAGTAGGTGGAGCGGCAGCCACAATGAGCAGTTCTTC; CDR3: CASRWSGSHNEQFF
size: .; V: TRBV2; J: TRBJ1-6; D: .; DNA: TGTGCCAGCAGTGTGGGGGACACTAATTCACCCCTCCACTTT; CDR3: CASSVGDTNSPLHF
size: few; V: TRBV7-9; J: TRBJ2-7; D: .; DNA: TGTGCCAGCAGCACCGGGACATACTCCTACGAGCAGTACTTC; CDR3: CASSTGTYSYEQYF
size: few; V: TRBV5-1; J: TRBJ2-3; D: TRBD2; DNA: TGCGCCAGCGCCCCTCTACTAGCGGGAGGTGGAGATACGCAGTATTTT; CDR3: CASAPLLAGGGDTQYF
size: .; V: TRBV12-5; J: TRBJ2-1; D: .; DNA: TGTGCTAGTGGTTTGGGTGGTTACAATGAGCAGTTCTTC; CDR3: CASGLGGYNEQFF
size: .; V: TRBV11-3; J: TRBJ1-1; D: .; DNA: TGTGCCAGCAGCTTAGGTGGAGGGGGGAACACTGAAGCTTTCTTT; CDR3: CASSLGGGGNTEAFF
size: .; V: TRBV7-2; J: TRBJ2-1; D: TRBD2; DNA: TGTGCCAGCAGCTCACGCCAGGGACTAGCGGGAGAGCAGTTCTTC; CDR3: CASSSRQGLAGEQFF
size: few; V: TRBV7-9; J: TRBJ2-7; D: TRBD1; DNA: TGTGCCAGCAGCTCGGCGACAGGGGGCGGCTACGAGCAGTACTTC; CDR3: CASSSATGGGYEQYF
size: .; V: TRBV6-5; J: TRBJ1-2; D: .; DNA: TGTGCCAGCAGTTACTCGGGCAGTCGCGGCTACACCTTC; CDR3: CASSYSGSRGYTF
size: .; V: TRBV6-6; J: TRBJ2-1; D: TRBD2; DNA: TGTGCCAGCGCTGCGTTGGGACTAGGGGGTGAGCAGTTCTTC; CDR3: CASAALGLGGEQFF
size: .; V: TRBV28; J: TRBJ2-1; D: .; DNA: TGTGCCAGCAGTCATCGATACAATGAGCAGTTCTTC; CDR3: CASSHRYNEQFF
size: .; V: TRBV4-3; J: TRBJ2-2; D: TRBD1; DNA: TGCGCCAGCAGCCAGGGAATCGGGACAGGGGAAAAACCAAACACCGGGGAGCTGTTTTTT; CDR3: CASSQGIGTGEKPNTGELFF
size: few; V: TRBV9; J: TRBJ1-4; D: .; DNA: TGTGCCAGCAGCGTAGATGGGGGCAGGAGTGAAAAACTGTTTTTT; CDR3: CASSVDGGRSEKLFF
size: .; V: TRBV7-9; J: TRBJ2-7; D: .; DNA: TGTGCCAGCTCGGTCAGGGGCTACGAGCAGTACTTC; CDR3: CASSVRGYEQYF
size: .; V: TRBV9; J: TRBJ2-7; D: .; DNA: TGTGCCAGCAGCCTTGACAGGTCCTACGAGCAGTACTTC; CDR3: CASSLDRSYEQYF